What follows is one TCR beta chain and its context. Antigen: not known. The data belong to a study of PD-1 blockade in classical Hodgkin lymphoma. Whole-study results and caveats: In newly diagnosed patients, baseline TCR diversity was reportedly below that of healthy donors. The causes of the repertoire differences, possibly disease activity or prior therapy, remain undefined.

Time point here: newly diagnosed, previously untreated cHL patient sample. Newly diagnosed classical Hodgkin lymphoma PBMCs, still untreated, provided the comparison samples. Libraries were prepared by immunoSEQ multiplex PCR; TCRdb keeps only in-frame clonotypes and omits some of them. The sample carries roughly 7,000 clones, 60% to 85% recorded once. Input material: peripheral blood mononuclear cells (PBMCs). This TCR was sampled from a human donor with classical Hodgkin lymphoma.

CDR3 region: CASKEDSGYNEQFF. CDR3 coding DNA: TGTGCCAGCAAGGAAGATAGCGGCTACAATGAGCAGTTCTTC. This chain uses TRBV2 with TRBJ2-1; D possibly corresponds to TRBD2 (6 bases). Trimming stripped 7 bases from V and 3 bases from J, with 13 bases between. Germline CDR1 is SNHLY and CDR2 is FYNNEI. CDR3 length: 14 amino acids.